The 28 T cell receptor beta chains below were found in one sample sequenced in a study of T cell clonality in common variable immunodeficiency. Whole-study results and caveats: In common variable immunodeficiency, TCR beta chains reportedly carried fewer deletions and N-nucleotide insertions.

Method: immunoSEQ multiplex PCR; TCRdb's copy keeps in-frame clones and lacks some. The sample holds some 25,000 clones, and no clone turns up only once. No antigens are known for them. Input material: peripheral blood mononuclear cells. The receptor source for this set is a human donor with common variable immunodeficiency.

This clone was observed at least ten times. The CDR3 is cut off 3 residues early in the read; its end comes from the germline J gene. V gene TRBV18 combines with J gene TRBJ2-1; 10 nucleotides line up with TRBD1. Per the germline V gene, CDR1 is KGHSH and CDR2 is LQKENI. Germline trimming cut 3 bases from V and 9 bases from J; bases unmatched to any gene: 5. The CDR3 length is 14 residues. CDR3 DNA (partial): TGTGCCAGCTCACCCGACGGACAGGGGGGTGAG. It specifies CASSPDGQGGE. The full CDR3 protein reads CASSPDGQGGEQFF.

In regard to this clone: The CDR3 extends 3 residues past the end of the read, so its final part is completed from the germline J gene. V and J are TRBV2 and TRBJ1-2; D gene unclear. The CDR3 spans 15 residues. The V gene's germline CDR1 is SNHLY and CDR2 FYNNEI. V lost 2 bases to trimming and J lost 7 bases, with 17 bases between them. The sequenced CDR3 bases are TGTGCCAGCAGTGAAATCGCCCCCGGACTTGGTGGC. Amino acids: CASSEIAPGLGG. The whole CDR3 is CASSEIAPGLGGYTF.

This clone came up a few times. With the read ending 3 residues before the CDR3 end, the germline J gene is used to fill in that end. The chain employs TRBV30 and TRBJ1-3; 7 bases line up with TRBD1. J gave up 0 bases and V 2 bases, and 4 bases lay outside the gene matches. The V gene's germline CDR1 is GTSNPN and CDR2 SVGIG (reference sequence). CDR3 length: 15 residues. CDR3 DNA, as far as it was read: TGTGCCTGGAGTACAGGACAGGACTCTGGAAACACC. This encodes CAWSTGQDSGNT. The entire CDR3 sequence reads CAWSTGQDSGNTIYF.

Concerning this clone: Read coverage stops 3 residues before the CDR3 terminus; the germline J gene supplies the remainder. V and J are TRBV19 and TRBJ1-5; D gene ambiguous. Germline CDR1 and CDR2: LNHDA and SQIVND (reference sequence). V shed 6 bases and J shed 0 bases, with 15 bases lying between them. CDR3 length equals 16 residues. The CDR3 loop is CASSYGSGLSNQPQHF. CDR3 bases read: TGTGCCAGTAGCTACGGGTCCGGACTTAGCAATCAGCCC. Looking up the rest from reference TRBV19 and TRBJ1-5 gives the full variable domain: DGGITQSPKYLFRKEGQNVTLSCEQNLNHDAMYWYRQDPGQGLRLIYYSQIVNDFQKGDIAEGYSVSREKKESFPLTVTSAQKNPTAFYLCASSYGSGLSNQPQHFGDGTRLSIL.

This clone was seen at least ten times. The sequence runs out 3 residues before the end of the CDR3; the remainder is reconstructed from the germline J gene. The gene calls are TRBV7-3 and TRBJ2-1; 7 nucleotides match TRBD2. V lost 5 bases and J lost 0; bases outside the gene matches: 4. Germline V CDR1 and CDR2: SGHTA, FQGTGA. This CDR3 comprises 15 residues. CDR3 protein: CASSRGVNSYNEQFF. The part of the CDR3 DNA that was read is TGTGCCAGCAGCCGGGGGGTCAACTCCTACAATGAG.

As regards this clone: Read sequence stops 3 residues before the CDR3 end, and the germline J gene provides the missing end. This chain joins TRBV2 and TRBJ2-5; no clear D gene. The CDR3 length is 15 residues. Germline V gives CDR1 SNHLY, CDR2 FYNNEI. V lost 1 base to trimming and J lost 7 bases, with 16 bases between them. The chain's CDR3 is CASSEDPTFRGTQYF. CDR3 DNA (partial): TGTGCCAGCAGTGAAGACCCCACCTTCAGAGGGACC.

This clone has a count of ten or more. The read stops 3 residues short of the end of the CDR3; the missing end is completed from the germline J gene. V and J are TRBV30 and TRBJ1-1; D gene ambiguous. The CDR3 spans 14 residues. The germline V gene has CDR1 GTSNPN and CDR2 SVGIG (reference sequence). V was trimmed by 3 bases and J by 1 base, leaving 12 bases between them. The CDR3 sequence is CAWRGRRGNTEAFF. The covered CDR3 bases are TGTGCCTGGAGAGGCAGGAGAGGGAACACTGAA.

This clone has only a few counts. Read data end 3 residues before the CDR3 end; the end is taken from the germline J gene. J is TRBJ2-7 and V is TRBV11-2; TRBD2 agrees at 9 bases. V was pared by 6 bases and J by 3 bases, with 3 bases of the junction left unmatched. The CDR3 runs to 13 residues. The germline CDR1 and CDR2 sequences are SGHAT and FQNNGV. The part of the CDR3 DNA that was read is TGTGCCAGCAGAGCGGGGGGACGCTACGAG. Protein product: CASRAGGRYE. The complete CDR3 reads CASRAGGRYEQYF. Supplemented by reference TRBV11-2 and TRBJ2-7, the full variable domain reads EAGVAQSPRYKIIEKRQSVAFWCNPISGHATLYWYQQILGQGPKLLIQFQNNGVVDDSQLPKDRFSAERLKGVDSTLKIQPAKLEDSAVYLCASRAGGRYEQYFGPGTRLTVT.

Notes on this clone: The read terminates 3 residues ahead of where the CDR3 ends, so the germline J gene completes it. The chain uses TRBV30 and TRBJ1-2, with D possibly TRBD1 on 6 matching bases. This CDR3 has 13 residues. V lost 1 base and J lost 7, with 13 bases in between. Germline V gene lookup returns CDR1 GTSNPN and CDR2 SVGIG (reference sequence). The part of the CDR3 DNA that was read is TGTGCCTGGAGTGGAACAGGGATAGTTGGC. Translation gives CAWSGTGIVG. The whole CDR3 protein is CAWSGTGIVGYTF.

On this clone: Read data end 3 residues before the CDR3 end; the end is taken from the germline J gene. The genes are TRBV18 and TRBJ1-2, with 9 bases aligning to TRBD1. The CDR3 covers 13 residues. Losses at the gene ends were 4 bases for V and 6 bases for J; bases not matched to a gene: 3. From germline, CDR1 is KGHSH and CDR2 LQKENI. Partial CDR3 DNA: TGTGCCAGCTCACAAAGGACAGGGGATGGC. The encoded protein is CASSQRTGDG. Given in full, the CDR3 is CASSQRTGDGYTF.

Comments on this clone: The read ends 3 residues before the CDR3 terminus; that terminus is restored from the germline J gene. The V and J genes are TRBV7-8 and TRBJ2-7; 9 positions agree with TRBD1. J lost 4 bases, V lost 3 bases, and 1 base had no gene match. CDR3 length equals 13 residues. The germline V gene encodes CDR1 SGHVS and CDR2 FQNEAQ. The part of the CDR3 DNA that was read is TGTGCCAGCAGCTTCGGGACAGGGTACGAG. It codes for CASSFGTGYE. The CDR3 in its entirety is CASSFGTGYEQYF.

This clone was counted between two and nine times. The CDR3 end lies 3 residues beyond the end of the read and is filled in from the germline J gene. The chain carries TRBV18 and TRBJ1-2; D is perhaps TRBD1 (5 bases). Germline values: CDR1 KGHSH, CDR2 LQKENI. The CDR3 consists of 18 residues. Trimming took off 3 bases at V and 2 bases at J, with 22 bases between the two ends. Incomplete CDR3 DNA: TGTGCCAGCTCACCGGTCTCACCAGGGAGTTTTCAGAACTATGGC. Translated, it gives CASSPVSPGSFQNYG. The entire CDR3 reads CASSPVSPGSFQNYGYTF.

Notes on this clone: The observed sequence ends 3 residues before the CDR3 terminus, with the missing tail filled in from the germline J gene. The chain recombines TRBV19 with TRBJ2-2; 11 positions agree with TRBD2. The CDR3 has 16 amino acids. CDR1 LNHDA and CDR2 SQIVND come from the germline V gene (reference sequence). Trimming at V came to 4 bases and at J to 0 bases, leaving 1 base not matched to a gene. The DNA read from the CDR3 is TGTGCCAGTAGTAAGGGACTAGCGGCGAACACCGGGGAG. It encodes CASSKGLAANTGE. The full CDR3 protein is CASSKGLAANTGELFF.

This clone was counted only a few times. The CDR3 extends 3 residues past the end of the read, so its final part is completed from the germline J gene. This chain connects TRBV6-2 or TRBV6-3 to TRBJ1-2; 10 bases are a match to TRBD1. Trimming at V came to 4 bases and at J to 4 bases, leaving 9 bases not matched to a gene. This CDR3 has 16 amino acids. CDR1 and CDR2 from the germline V gene are MNHEY and SVGEGT. The covered CDR3 bases are TGTGCCAGCAGTTCTCGCGACAGGGGGCATATCTATGGC. It encodes CASSSRDRGHIYG. The entire CDR3 reads CASSSRDRGHIYGYTF.

The table lists this clone with a few counts. The read comes to an end 3 residues before the CDR3 does, leaving the germline J gene to fill in the end. The chain joins TRBV6-1 to TRBJ2-1; 14 bases line up with TRBD2. V shed 4 bases and J 8 bases; nucleotides not matched to a gene: 4. CDR3 length: 15 residues. Germline V gene data show CDR1 as MNHNS and CDR2 as SASEGT. The sequenced part of the CDR3 DNA is TGTGCCAGCAGTGCCGGGACTAGCGGGAGCGATGAG. This gives the protein CASSAGTSGSDE. The entire CDR3 sequence reads CASSAGTSGSDEQFF.

This clone was counted a few times. The CDR3 end lies 3 residues beyond the end of the read and is filled in from the germline J gene. V usage is TRBV2 and J usage is TRBJ2-7; TRBD1 might be the D (6 bases). Trimming pared 9 bases from V and 4 bases from J, leaving 16 bases between. CDR1 and CDR2 (germline): SNHLY, FYNNEI. The CDR3 loop spans 13 amino acids. CDR3 residues: CASGGRVLYEQYF. CDR3 DNA, as far as it was read: TGTGCCAGTGGGGGCAGGGTCCTGTACGAG.

The table lists this clone with many counts. The read halts 3 residues ahead of the CDR3 end, with the missing end drawn from the germline J gene. V and J are TRBV5-1 and TRBJ2-3; a possible D gene is TRBD1 (6 bases). The CDR3 has 16 amino acids. V was shortened by 0 bases and J by 3 bases, with 14 bases between the two germline ends. In germline, CDR1 is SGHRS, CDR2 YFSETQ. The part of the CDR3 DNA that was read is TGCGCCAGCAGCTTGGAGGCAGGGGTCGGAACAGATACG. Translation: CASSLEAGVGTDT. The complete CDR3 sequence is CASSLEAGVGTDTQYF.

Details on this clone: The read ends 3 residues before the CDR3 terminus; that terminus is restored from the germline J gene. The V call is TRBV5-1, the J call TRBJ2-1; perhaps TRBD2 as D (6 bases). V gave up 3 bases and J gave up 4 bases, with 17 bases separating them. The CDR3 sequence is 16 residues long. CDR1 and CDR2 (germline): SGHRS, YFSETQ. The sequenced part of the CDR3 DNA is TGCGCCAGCAGCTACCGGGACTCCCCGGGGTACAATGAG. Protein sequence: CASSYRDSPGYNE. The CDR3 as a whole reads CASSYRDSPGYNEQFF.

CDR3 protein: CASSENWAKETQYF. CDR3 bases read: TGTGCCAGCAGTGAAAATTGGGCTAAAGAGACC. V is TRBV2 and J is TRBJ2-5; D remains ambiguous. The DNA ends 3 residues before the CDR3 does, and the rest of the CDR3 is filled in from the germline J gene. CDR1 and CDR2 from the germline V gene are SNHLY and FYNNEI. This CDR3 has 14 residues. Trimming pared 2 bases from V and 3 bases from J, leaving 10 bases between.

This clone has ten or more counts. The read halts 3 residues ahead of the CDR3 end, with the missing end drawn from the germline J gene. The chain has TRBV19 and TRBJ2-1, with no clear D. V gave up 6 bases and J gave up 4 bases, with 19 bases separating them. The CDR3 spans 16 residues. Looked up from germline, CDR1 is LNHDA and CDR2 is SQIVND (reference sequence). The CDR3 DNA, read in part, is TGTGCCAGTAGATCTACCGACATGGGCTATTACAATGAG. Its translation: CASRSTDMGYYNE. The entire CDR3 protein reads CASRSTDMGYYNEQFF. Full variable domain (remainder filled in from reference TRBV19 and TRBJ2-1): DGGITQSPKYLFRKEGQNVTLSCEQNLNHDAMYWYRQDPGQGLRLIYYSQIVNDFQKGDIAEGYSVSREKKESFPLTVTSAQKNPTAFYLCASRSTDMGYYNEQFFGPGTRLTVL.

This clone has a count of ten or more. Coverage ceases 3 residues before the CDR3 finishes, and the germline J gene fills in the end. The J gene is TRBJ2-7, the V gene TRBV5-1; TRBD1 matches at 7 bases. The germline V gene encodes CDR1 SGHRS and CDR2 YFSETQ. V gave up 4 bases and J gave up 0 bases; unmatched junction bases: 7. The CDR3 length is 15 residues. The CDR3 loop is CASSLGQTPSYEQYF. The DNA read from the CDR3 is TGCGCCAGCAGCCTGGGACAGACTCCCTCCTACGAG. Based on the CDR3 plus reference TRBV5-1 and TRBJ2-7, the full variable domain is KAGVTQTPRYLIKTRGQQVTLSCSPISGHRSVSWYQQTPGQGLQFLFEYFSETQRNKGNFPGRFSGRQFSNSRSEMNVSTLELGDSALYLCASSLGQTPSYEQYFGPGTRLTVT.

As regards this clone: The read is 3 residues too short to cover the CDR3 end, so that end is filled in from the germline J gene. The chain links TRBV6-1 to TRBJ2-6; D may be TRBD2 (6 bases). The CDR3 is made up of 15 amino acids. Between the trimmed V and J ends, which lost 4 bases and 1 base, there was a span of 8 bases. Germline V lookup: CDR1 MNHNS, CDR2 SASEGT. CDR3: CASSVEGSGANVLTF. The sequenced part of the CDR3 DNA is TGTGCCAGCAGTGTGGAGGGTTCTGGGGCCAACGTC.

This clone has only a few counts. The sequence runs out 3 residues before the end of the CDR3; the remainder is reconstructed from the germline J gene. The rearrangement joins TRBV30 to TRBJ2-2; weak D call: TRBD2 (7 bases). V was clipped by 0 bases and J by 4 bases, with 12 bases between them. CDR3 length equals 15 residues. From germline, CDR1 is GTSNPN and CDR2 SVGIG (reference sequence). CDR3 sequence reads: CAWSVAGAGTGELFF. The sequenced part of the CDR3 DNA is TGTGCCTGGAGTGTGGCGGGGGCCGGCACCGGGGAG.

Concerning this clone: The sequenced fragment ends 3 residues before the CDR3 boundary, so the rest is inferred from the germline J gene. The chain recombines TRBV19 with TRBJ1-5; D gene uncertain. This CDR3 comprises 13 residues. V dropped 5 bases and J dropped 2 bases, with 7 bases sitting between them. The germline V gene encodes CDR1 LNHDA and CDR2 SQIVND (reference sequence). CDR3 bases read: TGTGCCAGTAGTCAGAGGGGCAATCAGCCC. It encodes CASSQRGNQP. The CDR3, in full, reads CASSQRGNQPQHF.

In its sample, this clone was seen a few times. The read comes to an end 3 residues before the CDR3 does, leaving the germline J gene to fill in the end. This chain connects TRBV5-6 to TRBJ2-1, with 7 bases matching TRBD2. The CDR3 is made up of 15 amino acids. From germline, CDR1 is SGHDT and CDR2 YYEEEE. With 2 bases clipped from V and 1 base from J, the junction kept 3 bases outside the gene matches. The part of the CDR3 DNA that was read is TGTGCCAGCAGCTTTGCGCGGGGGTCCTACAATGAG. Encoded protein: CASSFARGSYNE. The CDR3, in full, reads CASSFARGSYNEQFF.

This clone has just a few counts. The CDR3 goes on 3 residues after the read ends, and that part is filled in from the germline J gene. The chain has TRBV5-5 and TRBJ1-1; possibly TRBD1 for D (5 bases). CDR3 size: 15 residues. Trimming cost V 4 bases and J 1 base, with 14 bases left between them. Per germline, CDR1 SGHKS and CDR2 YYEKEE (reference sequence). The CDR3 spells CASSLILGGNTEAFF. CDR3 bases read: TGTGCCAGCAGCCTAATATTGGGGGGGAACACTGAA.

For this clone: The CDR3 is cut off 3 residues early in the read; its end comes from the germline J gene. The chain recombines TRBV11-2 with TRBJ2-3; D remains ambiguous. Germline lookup yields CDR1 SGHAT and CDR2 FQNNGV. V dropped 2 bases and J dropped 2 bases, with 8 bases sitting between them. There are 14 residues in the CDR3. The part of the CDR3 DNA that was read is TGTGCCAGCAGCTTAAACAGACACACAGATACG. This encodes CASSLNRHTDT. The whole CDR3 reads CASSLNRHTDTQYF. Drawing the rest from reference TRBV11-2 and TRBJ2-3, the complete variable domain is EAGVAQSPRYKIIEKRQSVAFWCNPISGHATLYWYQQILGQGPKLLIQFQNNGVVDDSQLPKDRFSAERLKGVDSTLKIQPAKLEDSAVYLCASSLNRHTDTQYFGPGTRLTVL.

This clone was detected many times. The read ends 3 residues early relative to the CDR3; the germline J gene fills the gap. The rearrangement joins TRBV4-2 to TRBJ1-2; 10 nucleotides align to TRBD1. This CDR3 comprises 17 residues. Germline loops: CDR1 LGHNA, CDR2 YNFKEQ. V shed 2 bases and J 7 bases; nucleotides not matched to a gene: 13. The covered CDR3 bases are TGTGCCAGCAGCCAACCCCCGGGACAGGGGCCGGTCAGTGGC. It yields the protein CASSQPPGQGPVSG. The full CDR3 is CASSQPPGQGPVSGYTF.